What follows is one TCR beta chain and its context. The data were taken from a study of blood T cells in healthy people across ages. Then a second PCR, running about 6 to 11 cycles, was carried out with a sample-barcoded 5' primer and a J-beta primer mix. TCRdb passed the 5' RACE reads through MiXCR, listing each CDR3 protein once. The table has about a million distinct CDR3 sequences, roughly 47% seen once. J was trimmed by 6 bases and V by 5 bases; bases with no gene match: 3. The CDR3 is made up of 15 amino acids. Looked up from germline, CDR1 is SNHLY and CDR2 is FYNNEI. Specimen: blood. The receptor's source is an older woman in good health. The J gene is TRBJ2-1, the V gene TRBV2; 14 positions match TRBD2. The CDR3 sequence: CASSMGLAGANEQFF. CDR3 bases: TGTGCCAGCAGTATGGGACTAGCGGGAGCCAATGAGCAGTTCTTC.